Below, one T cell receptor beta chain is given with its context. Its cognate antigen is unknown. Time point reported: newly diagnosed GD, antithyroid drugs for less than 3 months. The TCR library used RNA extracted from PBMCs. The data originate from a study of regulatory T cells in long-lasting Graves disease. Points from the study as a whole: Accuracy could have been hurt by small sample size.

Relying on iRepertoire HTBI primers and Arm-PCR of CDR3 regions, the team built TCR beta libraries. TCRdb re-analysed the multiplex PCR reads in MiXCR, keeping a single row per CDR3 protein. The top ten hold roughly 8.9% of the sample, which has about 520,000 distinct CDR3 sequences, more than 10% seen once. V shed 6 bases and J shed 10 bases, with 13 bases lying between them. This CDR3 is 12 amino acids long. Germline V gene data show CDR1 as LNHDA and CDR2 as SQIVND (reference sequence). These same data were also listed under a study on T cells in Graves' hyperthyroidism and ophthalmopathy.

The receptor comes from a woman in her thirties with Graves disease. Sequencing used peripheral blood mononuclear cells (PBMCs), obtained at new diagnosis, from a patient treated with antithyroid drugs. The V gene is TRBV19, the J gene TRBJ2-1; no clear D. CDR3 nucleotides: TGTGCCAGTAGCAATACTTGGCACGAGCAGTTCTTC. It yields the protein CASSNTWHEQFF.